This entry features one T cell receptor (beta chain) sequence. Trimming cost V 2 bases and J 7 bases; bases outside gene matches: 12. Germline-derived CDR1 and CDR2 are SGHDT and YYEEEE. CDR3 length: 16 amino acids. As originally analysed: Reference gene primers were amplified, and this amplification served to estimate nucleated cell counts. Repertoires were generated with immunoSEQ multiplex PCR, while TCRdb's copy carries only in-frame clones and drops some. The D gene and trimming were derived from the DNA, and the V and J assignments and clone size from that table. The sample shows around 220,000 clones, around nine tenths of them seen only once. The record originates from a study of blood T cell repertoires in COVID-19. For the study at large: Sites across the United States, Italy and Spain contributed samples from acute and convalescent COVID-19. Sample material is recorded as cDNA or gDNA derived from T cells, B-cell-depleted T cells, or PBMCs.

The chain has TRBV5-6 and TRBJ2-7; 10 bases align to TRBD2. Specimen: peripheral blood. The clonotype originates from a man between 18 and 29 years old with active or convalescent COVID-19. The CDR3, as DNA: TGTGCCAGCAGCTTAGATCCAAGCGGGAGGGCGGGGGAGCAGTACTTC. Translated: CASSLDPSGRAGEQYF. The full variable domain, its missing parts supplied by reference TRBV5-6 and TRBJ2-7, is DAGVTQSPTHLIKTRGQQVTLRCSPKSGHDTVSWYQQALGQGPQFIFQYYEEEERQRGNFPDRFSGHQFPNYSSELNVNALLLGDSALYLCASSLDPSGRAGEQYFGPGTRLTVT.